This T cell receptor beta chain was sequenced during a study of blood T cell repertoires in COVID-19. TCRdb's copy holds only in-frame clones and misses some; the assay was immunoSEQ multiplex PCR. Among over 55,000 clones listed, around four fifths were seen once. Trimming took 5 bases from V and 0 from J, leaving 3 bases between them. This CDR3 is 11 amino acids long. The germline CDR1 and CDR2 sequences are DFQATT and SNEGSKA (reference sequence). Sequenced sample: peripheral blood. This chain links TRBV20-1 with TRBJ2-3; D not certain. This TCR derives from a man in his forties or fifties with active COVID-19. CDR3: CSAQSTDTQYF. CDR3 nucleotide sequence: TGCAGTGCTCAAAGCACAGATACGCAGTATTTT.